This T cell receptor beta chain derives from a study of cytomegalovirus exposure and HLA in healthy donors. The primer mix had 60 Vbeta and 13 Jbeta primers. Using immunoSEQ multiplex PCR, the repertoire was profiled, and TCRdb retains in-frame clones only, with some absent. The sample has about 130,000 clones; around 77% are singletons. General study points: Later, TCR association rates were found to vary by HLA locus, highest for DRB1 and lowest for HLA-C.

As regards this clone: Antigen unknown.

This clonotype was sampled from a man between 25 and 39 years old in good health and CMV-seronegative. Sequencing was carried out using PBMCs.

The CDR3: CASSYGGSSYNEQFF. DNA for the CDR3: TGTGCCAGCAGTTACGGCGGGAGCTCCTACAATGAGCAGTTCTTC. The chain couples TRBV6-6 to TRBJ2-1, with 7 bases lining up with TRBD2. With V trimmed by 2 bases and J by 0 bases, 1 base remained unmatched. Germline V gene data show CDR1 as MNHNY and CDR2 as SVGAGI (reference sequence). The CDR3 sequence is 15 residues long.